This T cell receptor beta chain was recovered during a study of vaccination effects on CD4 cells after COVID-19. Study details: Participants were vaccinated with two doses of either the BNT162b2 or mRNA-1273 vaccine.

Here immunoSEQ multiplex PCR was the method, and the copy in TCRdb shows in-frame clones only, minus some. The sample includes some 22,000 clones, over 55% seen only once; the top ten take roughly an eighth. Before sequencing, viral peptide pools were used by the ViraFEST assay to expand antigen-specific CD4+ T cells. Researchers isolated CD4+ T cells once ten to eleven days of culture had elapsed. People in the vaccine group had not been infected with SARS-CoV-2 before, and their nucleocapsid antibodies were negative. The CDR3 length is 15 residues. Germline V gene data show CDR1 as SGDLS and CDR2 as YYNGEE. V lost 0 bases, J lost 2 bases, and 11 bases lay in between. On this clone: Its target is unknown.

V and J are TRBV9 and TRBJ1-2; weak D call: TRBD1 (5 bases). The starting material was CD4+ T cells from PBMCs cultured with HCoV-OC43 spike peptides, obtained before COVID-19 vaccination. The subset is: HCoV-OC43 spike overlapping peptide pool stimulation. The source is a human donor who received a COVID-19 vaccine. CDR3 region: CASSVAPGPNYGYTF. DNA of the CDR3: TGTGCCAGCAGCGTAGCCCCGGGGCCCAACTATGGCTACACCTTC.